The rows below give T cell receptor beta chains drawn from one sample of a study of T cell responses to AZD1222 COVID-19 vaccine. Produced via immunoSEQ multiplex PCR; TCRdb's table is partial and in-frame only. The top ten hold less than 1.2% of the sample, which has 150,000 to 250,000 clones, approximately 93% seen once. The material was peripheral blood, obtained 28 days after the second AZD1222 dose. The receptor set was obtained from an adult who received the AZD1222 COVID-19 vaccine. Both conserved end residues are part of each CDR3. The D gene is left open where the match is weak. Clone size appears in some rows only: once, few, many, or a class for an expanded clone.

j_call v_call d_call clone_size cdr3_nt cdr3_aa
TRBJ2-5 TRBV25-1 . . TGTGCCAGCAGTGATGTGGTAAGGGACTCAGAGACCCAGTACTTC CASSDVVRDSETQYF
TRBJ1-2 TRBV6-1 . . TGTGCCAGCAGTGAAGCCCAGAGAGACGGTGGCTACACCTTC CASSEAQRDGGYTF
TRBJ1-6 TRBV6-2/TRBV6-3 . . TGTGCCAGCAGTTATGACGTCCAGCGAAATTCACCCCTCCACTTT CASSYDVQRNSPLHF
TRBJ1-2 TRBV7-3 . . TGTGCCAGCAGCTTGCGAGGGGGTCCTAACTATGGCTACACCTTC CASSLRGGPNYGYTF
TRBJ2-7 TRBV7-9 . . TGTGCCAGCAGCTTATACGGCTCCGGTAGCGACGAGCAGTACTTC CASSLYGSGSDEQYF
TRBJ2-5 TRBV5-1 . . TGCGCCAGCAGCCCCCGACTTCAAGAGACCCAGTACTTC CASSPRLQETQYF
TRBJ1-5 TRBV5-1 . . TGCGCCAGCAGCCCCAGCGAAAACAATCAGCCCCAGCATTTT CASSPSENNQPQHF
TRBJ1-1 TRBV3-1/TRBV3-2 TRBD1 . TGTGCCAGCAGCCAAGATTTGAGACAGGGCCGGGACACTGAAGCTTTCTTT CASSQDLRQGRDTEAFF
TRBJ1-2 TRBV14 . . TGTGCCAGCAGCCAAGATTACTCCACTATTGGCTATGGCTACACCTTC CASSQDYSTIGYGYTF
TRBJ1-4 TRBV5-4 . . TGTGCCAGCAGCTTGGCCGCTCTGGGGGAAAAACTGTTTTTT CASSLAALGEKLFF
TRBJ2-2 TRBV29-1 . . TGCAGCGTCTCCCGCACAGGGTTAACCGGGGAGCTGTTTTTT CSVSRTGLTGELFF
TRBJ1-3 TRBV5-1 . . TGCGCCAGCAGCCCGGGACTTGGAAACACCATATATTTT CASSPGLGNTIYF
TRBJ1-3 TRBV6-1 . . TGTGCCAGCAGTGAATGGAACTTGGGTGGAAACACCATATATTTT CASSEWNLGGNTIYF
TRBJ2-1 TRBV10-3 TRBD2 . TGTGCCATCAGTGAAGGTCCGGGGGGGACCTACAATGAGCAGTTCTTC CAISEGPGGTYNEQFF
TRBJ2-2 TRBV5-1 . few TGCGCCAGCAGCCTCGAGTTCGGGGAGCTGTTTTTT CASSLEFGELFF
TRBJ1-2 TRBV10-3 TRBD1 . TGTGCCATCAGTGAGTCGCAGGGGGCGAGAGGCTACACCTTC CAISESQGARGYTF
TRBJ1-6 TRBV5-1 . . TGCGCCAGCAGCTCACGAAGGGAGGGTAGAAATAATTCACCCCTCCACTTT CASSSRREGRNNSPLHF
TRBJ2-1 TRBV4-1 . . TGCGCCAGCAGCCATGTCGGACCCAGCTCCTACAATGAGCAGTTCTTC CASSHVGPSSYNEQFF
TRBJ1-5 TRBV5-5 . . TGTGCCAGCAGCTTGGGGTGGGGGGATCAGCCCCAGCATTTT CASSLGWGDQPQHF
TRBJ1-2 TRBV13 . . TGTGCCAGCAGCTCAGGCACGGATTACTATGGCTACACCTTC CASSSGTDYYGYTF
TRBJ1-1 TRBV27 TRBD1 . TGTGCCAGCAGCCGGTGGACAGGGGCGAACACTGAAGCTTTCTTT CASSRWTGANTEAFF
TRBJ1-6 TRBV18 . . TGTGCCAGCTGCGGGGGAGCCAATTCACCCCTCCACTTT CASCGGANSPLHF
TRBJ1-2 TRBV27 TRBD1 . TGTGCCAGCAGTGGACAGGGGGCAAGATATGGCTACACCTTC CASSGQGARYGYTF
TRBJ2-1 TRBV3-1/TRBV3-2 . . TGTGCCAGCAGCCAAGATTCCCCCGAAAGGCAGTTCTTC CASSQDSPERQFF
TRBJ1-1 TRBV7-3 . . TGTGCCAGCAGCTTCAGCTACACTGAAGCTTTCTTT CASSFSYTEAFF
TRBJ2-5 TRBV6-2/TRBV6-3 TRBD2 many TGTGCCAGCAGTTACCCACCGTTGGGACTAGCGGGGGGGCAGAAAGAGACCCAGTACTTC CASSYPPLGLAGGQKETQYF
TRBJ1-6 TRBV29-1 . . TGCAGCGTTAAGACAGCCAATTCACCCCTCCACTTT CSVKTANSPLHF
TRBJ1-3 TRBV18 . . TGTGCCAGCTCACCTCGGATGGACTCTGGAAACACCATATATTTT CASSPRMDSGNTIYF
TRBJ2-1 TRBV5-1 TRBD2 . TGCGCCAGCAGCTTTAGCGGGGGGGGCTACGAGCAGTTCTTC CASSFSGGGYEQFF
TRBJ2-7 TRBV12-3/TRBV12-4 . . TGTGCCAGCAGTTTAGGGGGGGACGAGCAGTACTTC CASSLGGDEQYF
TRBJ2-5 TRBV6-5 . once TGTGCCAGCAGTTACACTTTAGGGGGTTTGGAGACCCAGTACTTC CASSYTLGGLETQYF
TRBJ1-2 TRBV28 . . TGTGCCAGCAGTTCCGCGGCCTATGGCTACACCTTC CASSSAAYGYTF
TRBJ2-1 TRBV9 . . TGTGCCAGCAGCGTGGAGGGGGGTAACCTTAATGAGCAGTTCTTC CASSVEGGNLNEQFF
TRBJ1-2 TRBV19 . . TGTGCCAGTAGTATAGGGGCTAACTATGGCTACACCTTC CASSIGANYGYTF
TRBJ1-3 TRBV11-3 . . TGTGCCATTCCACTCCAAGGTGGGGCTGGGACTGGAAACACCATATATTTT CAIPLQGGAGTGNTIYF
TRBJ1-5 TRBV7-8 . . TGTGCCAGCAGCCTGGATAGTCAGCCCCAGCATTTT CASSLDSQPQHF
TRBJ2-7 TRBV18 . . TGTGCCAGCTCACCCCGAGGGGGTTTCGGACTAATTTCGCAGTACTTC CASSPRGGFGLISQYF
TRBJ1-4 TRBV19 . . TGTGCCAGTAATAACAGGGAAAAACTGTTTTTT CASNNREKLFF
TRBJ2-3 TRBV2 TRBD2 . TGTGCCAGCAGTCGAGCGGGGGGAGATTATACGCAGTATTTT CASSRAGGDYTQYF
TRBJ1-2 TRBV6-5 TRBD1 . TGTGCCAGCAGTTACACAGGGGCCAATGGCTACACCTTC CASSYTGANGYTF
TRBJ1-6 TRBV5-6 . . TGTGCCAGCAGCTTAGGGGAAGGTAGATTGTCACCCCTCCACTTT CASSLGEGRLSPLHF
TRBJ2-5 TRBV6-2/TRBV6-3 . . TGTGCCAGCAGTACCCGTAGGGGATACCAAGAGACCCAGTACTTC CASSTRRGYQETQYF
TRBJ1-6 TRBV3-1/TRBV3-2 . . TGTGCCAGCAGCCTCGCGGAGGGGACAAATTCACCCCTCCACTTT CASSLAEGTNSPLHF
TRBJ1-1 TRBV2 . . TGTGCCAGCAGGGAGGGGGAAAACACTGAAGCTTTCTTT CASREGENTEAFF
TRBJ1-4 TRBV4-1 . . TGCGCCAGCAGCCAAGATGGTGGGTCCGATGAAAAACTGTTTTTT CASSQDGGSDEKLFF
TRBJ1-2 TRBV5-5 TRBD1 . TGTGCCAGCAGCTTGGCCCCCGGGACAGTAGACCATGGCTACACCTTC CASSLAPGTVDHGYTF
TRBJ1-1 TRBV6-5 TRBD1 . TGTGCCAGCAGCCCGGGACAGGGTCCTAGGGTACAAGCTTTCTTT CASSPGQGPRVQAFF
TRBJ2-2 TRBV12-3/TRBV12-4 . . TGTGCCAGCAGCCCAGGGGTTACCGGGGAGCTGTTTTTT CASSPGVTGELFF
TRBJ1-1 TRBV4-2 TRBD1 . TGTGCCAGCAGCCAGCAGGGGGCGTTGAACACTGAAGCTTTCTTT CASSQQGALNTEAFF
TRBJ1-4 TRBV15 TRBD1 . TGTGCCACCAGCAGAGCGACAGGGGAGGGTGAAAAACTGTTTTTT CATSRATGEGEKLFF
TRBJ2-3 TRBV28 TRBD2 . TGTGCCAGCAGGACGCGGGGGGCCACAGATACGCAGTATTTT CASRTRGATDTQYF
TRBJ1-2 TRBV11-3 . . TGTGCCAGCAGCTCTAGTGGGGCCTATGGCTACACCTTC CASSSSGAYGYTF
TRBJ1-5 TRBV3-1/TRBV3-2 . . TGTGCCAGCAGCCCCACGGGGGGGCACAATCAGCCCCAGCATTTT CASSPTGGHNQPQHF